This T cell receptor beta chain was recorded in a study of OX40 agonist ivuxolimab in advanced cancers. As for the study in general: Ivuxolimab was delivered to patients intravenously every 2 weeks at doses spanning 0.01 to 10 mg/kg. Two patients with cutaneous melanoma and one with hepatocellular carcinoma, three in total, showed partial responses.

This clone has just one count. Its specificity is unknown. Sequencing was performed with immunoSEQ multiplex PCR; in TCRdb, only in-frame clones are kept and a portion is missing. The table has 55,000 to 75,000 clones, around 86% seen once. Study results and caveats: Averaged across samples, CD8+ T cells carried more expanded clones than CD4+ did. Clonal expansion among partial responders at 0.1-3.0 mg/kg ranked near the lowest.

The receptor was derived from an adult with an advanced solid tumor such as melanoma, head and neck, liver or kidney cancer. Sequences were derived from CD4+ or CD8+ T cells sorted from blood, sampled in a trial of the OX40 agonist ivuxolimab.

The CDR3 sequence: CASSTGLAGFNTGELFF. CDR3 nucleotides: TGTGCCAGCAGCACGGGACTAGCGGGATTCAACACCGGGGAGCTGTTTTTT. J is TRBJ2-2 and V is TRBV5-4; 13 bases are shared with TRBD2. Trimming took 4 bases from V and 2 from J; bases not matched to a gene: 5. Looked up from germline, CDR1 is SGHNT and CDR2 is YYREEE (reference sequence). The CDR3 consists of 17 residues.